One sample yielded the 27 T cell receptor beta chains listed below, sequenced in a study of regulatory T cells in long-lasting Graves disease. Sequencing libraries for TCR beta were prepared with iRepertoire HTBI primers and Arm-PCR of CDR3 regions. Using its own MiXCR run on the multiplex PCR reads, TCRdb lists one record per CDR3 protein. This repertoire shows 350,000 to 450,000 distinct CDR3 sequences, less than 25% found once; its top ten account for less than 25%. Time point: persistent/refractory GD, antithyroid drugs over 5 years with positive TRAb. Scientists built the TCR library using RNA that was extracted from PBMCs. Specimen: peripheral blood mononuclear cells (PBMCs), collected when the disease was refractory, from a patient treated with antithyroid drugs. The receptor set was obtained from a female donor with Graves disease.

This clonotype has a count of ten or more. The rearrangement links TRBV6-1 to TRBJ1-4; possibly TRBD1 for D (6 bases). This CDR3 is 16 amino acids long. The germline gives CDR1 MNHNS, CDR2 SASEGT. Trimming stripped 4 bases from V and 5 bases from J, with 17 bases between. The DNA for the CDR3 is TGTGCCAGCAGTGGAGCACTACAGGGAGTAAATGAAAAACTGTTTTTT. This encodes CASSGALQGVNEKLFF.

There are many counts of this clonotype. The gene calls are TRBV12-3 or TRBV12-4 and TRBJ1-1; D remains ambiguous. The CDR3 contains 15 residues. V lost 3 bases, J lost 0 bases, and 11 bases lay in between. The CDR3 protein is CASSFGRRMNTEAFF. For the CDR3, the DNA is TGTGCCAGCAGTTTCGGGCGGAGAATGAACACTGAAGCTTTCTTT.

This clonotype was seen many times. This chain uses TRBV7-8 with TRBJ2-5; tentatively, D is TRBD2 (5 bases). Trimming took off 5 bases at V and 5 bases at J, with 12 bases between the two ends. Germline V gene sequence: CDR1 SGHVS, CDR2 FQNEAQ. The CDR3 extends over 13 amino acids. The DNA for the CDR3 is TGTGCCAGCAGCCTAGGACTGGGGGAGACCCAGTACTTC. Translated: CASSLGLGETQYF.

This clonotype was found a few times. The V call is TRBV7-9, the J call TRBJ2-7; unclear D gene. The CDR3 is 14 amino acids. Germline-derived CDR1 and CDR2 are SEHNR and FQNEAQ (reference sequence). V was cut by 4 bases and J by 0 bases, with 10 bases left in between. The CDR3 here is CASSSIHASYEQYF. CDR3 nucleotides: TGTGCCAGCAGCTCCATACATGCCTCCTACGAGCAGTACTTC. Drawing the rest from reference TRBV7-9 and TRBJ2-7, the complete variable domain is DTGVSQNPRHKITKRGQNVTFRCDPISEHNRLYWYRQTLGQGPEFLTYFQNEAQLEKSRLLSDRFSAERPKGSFSTLEIQRTEQGDSAMYLCASSSIHASYEQYFGPGTRLTVT.

In this sample, this clonotype turned up a few times. The chain carries TRBV18 and TRBJ1-1; 7 bases match TRBD1. CDR1 and CDR2 from the germline V gene are KGHSH and LQKENI. Losses at the gene ends were 6 bases for V and 5 bases for J; bases not matched to a gene: 15. The CDR3 totals 16 residues. CDR3 loop: CASSPARGVTRTEAFF. The CDR3 DNA reads as TGTGCCAGCTCCCCGGCCAGGGGGGTGACGAGGACTGAAGCTTTCTTT. The variable domain in full, completed from reference TRBV18 and TRBJ1-1, reads NAGVMQNPRHLVRRRGQEARLRCSPMKGHSHVYWYRQLPEEGLKFMVYLQKENIIDESGMPKERFSAEFPKEGPSILRIQQVVRGDSAAYFCASSPARGVTRTEAFFGQGTRLTVV.

This clonotype has only a few counts. The chain carries TRBV7-2 and TRBJ1-3; D remains ambiguous. V shed 2 bases and J shed 4 bases, with 18 bases lying between them. CDR3 length: 17 residues. Germline CDR1 reads SGHTA; CDR2 reads FQGNSA. The chain's CDR3 is CASSLYSPDFQGNTIYF. The CDR3 coding sequence is TGTGCCAGCAGCTTATACTCTCCGGACTTTCAAGGAAACACCATATATTTT.

V usage is TRBV20-1 and J usage is TRBJ2-5; D may be TRBD1 (5 bases). Per germline, CDR1 DFQATT and CDR2 SNEGSKA (reference sequence). The CDR3 length is 15 residues. V lost 2 bases to trimming and J lost 2 bases, with 15 bases between them. The DNA for the CDR3 is TGCAGTGCTAGACACCAGGGAAACAGTCAAGAGACCCAGTACTTC. It yields the protein CSARHQGNSQETQYF.

The chain carries TRBV19 and TRBJ1-1, with D tentatively TRBD1 (5 bases). Germline V CDR1 and CDR2: LNHDA, SQIVND (reference sequence). The CDR3 is made up of 16 amino acids. V lost 7 bases and J lost 1, with 19 bases in between. DNA for the CDR3: TGTGCCAGTATCCCTGAGGTGGGGGTTTGGAACACTGAAGCTTTCTTT. Its translation is CASIPEVGVWNTEAFF.

This rearrangement joins TRBV5-6 to TRBJ2-2; no clear D gene. CDR3 length equals 12 residues. The V gene's germline CDR1 is SGHDT and CDR2 YYEEEE. V was shortened by 4 bases and J by 5 bases, with 6 bases between the two germline ends. The CDR3 DNA sequence: TGTGCCAGCAGCCACGTAACCGGGGAGCTGTTTTTT. Its translation: CASSHVTGELFF.

This clonotype has a count of ten or more. The gene calls are TRBV28 and TRBJ1-2; the match to TRBD1 covers 9 bases. The CDR3 runs 14 residues. Germline V gene data show CDR1 as MDHEN and CDR2 as SYDVKM. V lost 3 bases and J lost 4; bases outside the gene matches: 3. CDR3 DNA: TGTGCCAGCAGTTTCTCGGGACAGGGCTATGGCTACACCTTC. Encoded protein: CASSFSGQGYGYTF.

The CDR3 sequence is CASSLASGQGSLGGANVLTF. CDR3 coding DNA: TGTGCCAGCAGCTTAGCGAGCGGACAGGGTTCCTTGGGTGGGGCCAACGTCCTGACTTTC. The chain has TRBV7-2 and TRBJ2-6, with 8 bases identical to TRBD1. The ends lost 0 bases at V and 3 bases at J; junction bases unmatched: 13. This CDR3 is built from 20 residues. The V gene's germline CDR1 is SGHTA and CDR2 FQGNSA.

This clonotype was counted a few times. This chain connects TRBV30 to TRBJ1-5, with a tentative D call TRBD1 (6 bases). The CDR3 covers 13 residues. CDR1 and CDR2 from the germline V gene are GTSNPN and SVGIG (reference sequence). With 0 bases removed from V and 8 bases from J, the gap between germline ends came to 11 bases. The CDR3 is CAWSVGGPEPQHF. The CDR3 nucleotides read TGTGCCTGGAGTGTAGGGGGGCCGGAGCCCCAGCATTTT. The variable domain in full, completed from reference TRBV30 and TRBJ1-5, reads SQTIHQWPATLVQPVGSPLSLECTVEGTSNPNLYWYRQAAGRGLQLLFYSVGIGQISSEVPQNLSASRPQDRQFILSSKKLLLSDSGFYLCAWSVGGPEPQHFGDGTRLSIL.

Remarks on this clonotype: This may be a read error: a much more frequent sequence differs by one nucleotide. V and J are TRBV7-2 and TRBJ2-7, with D possibly matching TRBD2 (6 bases). Trimming took off 8 bases at V and 1 base at J, with 15 bases between the two ends. In germline, CDR1 is SGHTA, CDR2 FQGNSA. CDR3 length: 14 amino acids. The CDR3 sequence is CASSDRGVSYEQYF. CDR3 DNA: TGTGCCAGCTCGGACCGCGGGGTATCCTACGAGCAGTACTTC.

This clonotype showed up many times. The V call is TRBV30, the J call TRBJ1-4, with 10 bases aligning to TRBD1. The germline CDR1 and CDR2 sequences are GTSNPN and SVGIG (reference sequence). After removal of 3 bases from V and 0 bases from J, the junction contained 7 bases not matched to a gene. The CDR3 is 17 residues long. CDR3 sequence: CAWRGQGLSATNEKLFF. Here the CDR3 DNA reads TGTGCCTGGAGGGGACAGGGGCTATCTGCAACTAATGAAAAACTGTTTTTT.

This clonotype occurred a few times. The chain is built from TRBV9 and TRBJ1-1, with TRBD1 identical over 8 bases. V lost 3 bases to trimming and J lost 4 bases; unmatched junction nucleotides: 8. The CDR3 totals 15 residues. CDR1 and CDR2 (germline): SGDLS, YYNGEE. CDR3 loop: CASSGRQGSGTEAFF. In DNA form, the CDR3 reads TGTGCCAGCAGCGGAAGACAGGGGTCTGGCACTGAAGCTTTCTTT.

To note about this clonotype: A much larger clone lies a single base off, so this may be a read error. This chain uses TRBV24-1 with TRBJ2-5; 9 bases are a match to TRBD1. CDR1 KGHDR and CDR2 SFDVKD come from the germline V gene. The length of the CDR3 is 14 residues. Here the CDR3 reads CATSETGGQETRYF. CDR3 in DNA: TGTGCCACCAGTGAAACAGGGGGCCAAGAGACCCGGTACTTC.

This clonotype was recorded a few times. V is TRBV7-4 and J is TRBJ2-7; 8 bases agree with TRBD1. The CDR3 sequence is 13 residues long. Germline values: CDR1 SGHVT, CDR2 SQSDAQ. J gave up 5 bases and V 8 bases, and 8 bases lay outside the gene matches. The CDR3 coding sequence is TGTGCCAGCGATCTGGACAGGGACCACGAGCAGTACTTC. Translating gives CASDLDRDHEQYF.

This clonotype was observed at least ten times. The J gene is TRBJ1-1, the V gene TRBV3-1, with 7 bases lining up with TRBD1. The CDR3 runs 14 residues. Germline loops: CDR1 LGHDT, CDR2 YNNKEL (reference sequence). V trimming: 3 bases; J trimming: 4 bases; junction bases outside the gene matches: 5. CDR3 sequence (DNA): TGTGCCAGCAGCCACCGACAGGGCGGCACTGAAGCTTTCTTT. This codes for CASSHRQGGTEAFF.

In its sample, this clonotype was seen many times. This rearrangement joins TRBV20-1 to TRBJ1-1; D is undetermined. V lost 0 bases and J 6 bases, leaving 8 bases between the germline ends. This CDR3 spans 12 amino acids. Germline-derived CDR1 and CDR2 are DFQATT and SNEGSKA (reference sequence). The CDR3 DNA is TGCAGTGCTAGAGATTCGGCAGCTGAAGCTTTCTTT. Residues: CSARDSAAEAFF.

This clonotype was found once. Since a much larger clone is just one base distant, this may be a read error. V is TRBV7-8 and J is TRBJ1-5; D perhaps matches TRBD1 (5 bases). Trimming shortened V by 5 bases and J by 0 bases, and 11 bases separated the two germline ends. This CDR3 spans 15 amino acids. Germline CDR1 and CDR2: SGHVS and FQNEAQ. CDR3 DNA sequence: TGTGCCAGCAGCAGGGGCAGGGATAGCAATCAGCCCCAGCATTTT. It specifies CASSRGRDSNQPQHF. The variable domain in full, completed from reference TRBV7-8 and TRBJ1-5, reads GAGVSQSPRYKVAKRGQDVALRCDPISGHVSLFWYQQALGQGPEFLTYFQNEAQLDKSGLPSDRFFAERPEGSVSTLKIQRTQQEDSAVYLCASSRGRDSNQPQHFGDGTRLSIL.

Notes on this clonotype: Being one base from a much bigger clone, this may be a read error. The conserved phenylalanine or tryptophan is not found at the CDR3 terminus, so this likely reflects a read error. The J gene is TRBJ2-6, the V gene TRBV12-3 or TRBV12-4, with D unresolved. Trimming shortened V by 0 bases and J by 9 bases, and 0 bases separated the two germline ends. This CDR3 has 11 amino acids. The CDR3 loop is CASSLANVLTS. CDR3 sequence (DNA): TGTGCCAGCAGTTTAGCCAACGTCCTGACTTCC.

The table lists this clonotype with many counts. This chain uses TRBV7-2 with TRBJ2-7; D not resolved. Germline V gene sequence: CDR1 SGHTA, CDR2 FQGNSA. Trimming removed 0 bases at V and 0 bases at J, with 12 bases between. The CDR3 totals 16 residues. The CDR3 region has the DNA TGTGCCAGCAGCTTAGCGGCCGGGTTTAGCTCCTACGAGCAGTACTTC. Amino acid sequence: CASSLAAGFSSYEQYF.

In this sample, this clonotype turned up a few times. V usage is TRBV4-1 and J usage is TRBJ1-2; D not certain. This CDR3 is built from 17 residues. The germline V gene encodes CDR1 MGHRA and CDR2 YSYEKL. V lost 0 bases, J lost 0 bases, and 14 bases lay in between. The CDR3 nucleotides are TGCGCCAGCAGCCAAGATGTCAACAGCTTCTCTAACTATGGCTACACCTTC. It encodes CASSQDVNSFSNYGYTF.

This clonotype was observed many times. V gene TRBV6-9 combines with J gene TRBJ2-7; 7 bases are a match to TRBD2. There are 14 residues in the CDR3. Germline CDR1 and CDR2: MNHGY and SVAAGI. V was pared by 3 bases and J by 5 bases, with 7 bases of the junction left unmatched. CDR3 in amino acids: CASSYSGLVNEQYF. In nucleotides, the CDR3 is TGTGCCAGCAGTTACTCCGGACTAGTGAACGAGCAGTACTTC.

The sample holds many counts of this clonotype. The V and J genes are TRBV27 and TRBJ2-5, with TRBD2 identical over 7 bases. There are 14 residues in the CDR3. Per the germline V gene, CDR1 is MNHEY and CDR2 is SMNVEV (reference sequence). J lost 5 bases, V lost 4 bases, and 7 bases had no gene match. The CDR3 spells CASSSISGNETQYF. Here the CDR3 DNA reads TGTGCCAGCAGTTCAATAAGCGGGAATGAGACCCAGTACTTC.

V and J are TRBV20-1 and TRBJ2-5; tentatively, D is TRBD1 (5 bases). The CDR3 length is 12 residues. The V end lost 2 bases, the J end lost 4 bases, and 8 bases lay between the germline ends. CDR1 and CDR2 (germline): DFQATT, SNEGSKA (reference sequence). The CDR3 sequence: CSARLQGETQYF. In nucleotides, the CDR3 is TGCAGTGCTAGACTTCAGGGAGAGACCCAGTACTTC.

In its sample, this clonotype was seen many times. This chain uses TRBV12-3 or TRBV12-4 with TRBJ1-2; D ambiguous. With 10 bases removed from V and 4 bases from J, the gap between germline ends came to 16 bases. The CDR3 runs to 13 residues. In DNA, the CDR3 is TGTGCCACCTTACTCGGACGTGGCTATGGCTACACCTTC. Amino acids: CATLLGRGYGYTF.